The 20 T cell receptor beta chains reported below all come from one sample, sequenced in a study of beta chain features in type 1 diabetes. Expressed TCRB transcripts were sequenced after all isolated RNA was converted to cDNA. Assay: immunoSEQ multiplex PCR; the TCRdb copy retains only in-frame clones and omits some. The sample includes some 360,000 clones, about 20% of them seen just once. The sequenced material came from naive CD4+ T cells from blood. The receptors originated from a woman younger than 35 in good health.

The gene calls are TRBV9 and TRBJ2-7, with TRBD1 matching over 8 bases. Germline loops: CDR1 SGDLS, CDR2 YYNGEE. V was pared by 2 bases and J by 4 bases, with 11 bases of the junction left unmatched. This CDR3 region has 16 residues. CDR3 DNA sequence: TGTGCCAGCAGCGTTGAATCCGGGACAGGATGGTACGAGCAGTACTTC. It yields the protein CASSVESGTGWYEQYF.

This clone was counted a few times. The V gene is TRBV19, the J gene TRBJ2-5, with 7 bases that match TRBD2. Losses at the gene ends were 5 bases for V and 3 bases for J; bases not matched to a gene: 9. Per germline, CDR1 LNHDA and CDR2 SQIVND (reference sequence). The CDR3 has 15 residues. DNA of the CDR3: TGTGCCAGTAGTGGGGTTGACGCGGGAGAAGAGACCCAGTACTTC. It is translated as CASSGVDAGEETQYF.

The chain is built from TRBV30 and TRBJ2-1; 9 nucleotides match TRBD1. Germline values: CDR1 GTSNPN, CDR2 SVGIG (reference sequence). With V trimmed by 2 bases and J by 8 bases, 13 bases remained unmatched. There are 16 residues in the CDR3. The CDR3 DNA follows: TGTGCCTGGAGTAGGGCCCCCGGGACAGGGTGGGATGAGCAGTTCTTC. Translation: CAWSRAPGTGWDEQFF. Full variable domain (missing parts from reference TRBV30 and TRBJ2-1): SQTIHQWPATLVQPVGSPLSLECTVEGTSNPNLYWYRQAAGRGLQLLFYSVGIGQISSEVPQNLSASRPQDRQFILSSKKLLLSDSGFYLCAWSRAPGTGWDEQFFGPGTRLTVL.

This clone has just a few counts. V usage is TRBV7-9 and J usage is TRBJ2-5, with D maybe TRBD2 (6 bases). The CDR3 is made up of 16 amino acids. Germline V CDR1 and CDR2: SEHNR, FQNEAQ (reference sequence). V lost 5 bases to trimming and J lost 5 bases, with 21 bases between them. CDR3 amino acids: CASSAPIPSRGETQYF. For the CDR3, the DNA is TGTGCCAGCAGCGCCCCGATTCCTTCACGGGGGGAGACCCAGTACTTC.

This clone showed up just once. The chain joins TRBV4-1 to TRBJ1-1, with TRBD1 matching 8 bases. Trimming took 2 bases from V and 7 from J; bases not matched to a gene: 9. CDR1 and CDR2 (germline): MGHRA, YSYEKL. This CDR3 contains 15 residues. The CDR3 here is CASSQPGQAPREAFF. In nucleotides, the CDR3 is TGCGCCAGCAGCCAACCGGGACAGGCTCCCCGTGAAGCTTTCTTT.

This clone was observed a few times. The chain has TRBV7-9 and TRBJ2-6, with 9 bases identical to TRBD1. Germline assignment: CDR1 SEHNR and CDR2 FQNEAQ (reference sequence). The CDR3 has 15 residues. The trim removed 5 bases at V and 3 bases at J, leaving 2 bases unmatched. Here the CDR3 DNA reads TGTGCCAGCAGCCGGACAGGGGTTGGGGCCAACGTCCTGACTTTC. This encodes CASSRTGVGANVLTF.

This clone turned up a few times. The chain is built from TRBV30 and TRBJ2-4; 11 positions agree with TRBD2. The CDR3 runs to 18 residues. Per the germline V gene, CDR1 is GTSNPN and CDR2 is SVGIG (reference sequence). With 3 bases clipped from V and 0 bases from J, the junction kept 10 bases outside the gene matches. CDR3 DNA sequence: TGTGCCTGGAGCCCACACCCCGGGACTAGCGGAGCCAAAAACATTCAGTACTTC. It translates to CAWSPHPGTSGAKNIQYF.

The CDR3: CASSAWTSGGNEQFF. The CDR3 region has the DNA TGTGCCAGCAGCGCCTGGACTAGCGGGGGCAATGAGCAGTTCTTC. V gene TRBV9 combines with J gene TRBJ2-1; TRBD2 matches at 13 bases. This CDR3 is 15 amino acids long. Germline V gene lookup returns CDR1 SGDLS and CDR2 YYNGEE. The ends lost 3 bases at V and 6 bases at J; junction bases unmatched: 3.

This chain uses TRBV29-1 with TRBJ2-3; 7 nucleotides align to TRBD1. In germline, CDR1 is SQVTM, CDR2 ANQGSEA. Unmatched junction bases numbered 9, after V lost 2 bases and J lost 4 bases. The CDR3 is 15 amino acids. CDR3 amino acids: CSVERQGRLADTQYF. DNA of the CDR3: TGCAGCGTTGAAAGACAGGGCAGGTTAGCAGATACGCAGTATTTT.

This clone occurred a few times. The chain recombines TRBV2 with TRBJ2-5, with 13 bases aligning to TRBD2. Trimming took 4 bases from V and 7 from J; bases not matched to a gene: 3. CDR1 and CDR2 from the germline V gene are SNHLY and FYNNEI. The CDR3 extends over 14 amino acids. The CDR3 reads CASSGLAGGRTQYF. CDR3 coding DNA: TGTGCCAGCAGTGGACTAGCGGGGGGACGGACCCAGTACTTC.

The V call is TRBV11-3, the J call TRBJ2-1, with D possibly TRBD2 on 6 matching bases. V shed 0 bases and J shed 5 bases, with 11 bases lying between them. CDR1 is SGHNT and CDR2 is YENEEA in the germline V gene. The CDR3 is made up of 15 amino acids. In DNA form, the CDR3 reads TGTGCCAGCAGCTTAGATGGGACGGGGGACAATGAGCAGTTCTTC. Translation gives CASSLDGTGDNEQFF.

The rearrangement joins TRBV5-1 to TRBJ2-6; the D is unclear. Germline-derived CDR1 and CDR2 are SGHRS and YFSETQ. The V end lost 0 bases, the J end lost 6 bases, and 4 bases lay between the germline ends. CDR3 size: 13 residues. CDR3 residues: CASSLGEANVLTF. The CDR3 nucleotides are TGCGCCAGCAGCTTGGGCGAGGCCAACGTCCTGACTTTC.

J is TRBJ1-5 and V is TRBV19, with 7 nucleotides matching TRBD1. Germline CDR1 LNHDA, CDR2 SQIVND (reference sequence). With 7 bases clipped from V and 7 bases from J, the junction kept 13 bases outside the gene matches. The CDR3 contains 15 residues. The DNA for the CDR3 is TGTGCCAGTAATATGGGACAGTTGAGAAGCCAGCCCCAGCATTTT. Its translation is CASNMGQLRSQPQHF.

As regards this clone: Within the sample, other DNA sequences also encode this same CDR3. V is TRBV30 and J is TRBJ1-5; D remains ambiguous. The CDR3 has 13 amino acids. The ends were cut back, 0 bases at V and 5 bases at J, with 8 bases in the middle. The germline V gene has CDR1 GTSNPN and CDR2 SVGIG (reference sequence). The CDR3 loop reads CAWSVLGDQPQHF. The CDR3, as DNA: TGTGCCTGGAGTGTATTGGGCGATCAGCCCCAGCATTTT.

The rearrangement links TRBV7-2 to TRBJ1-1; 10 bases line up with TRBD1. The germline gives CDR1 SGHTA, CDR2 FQGNSA. V lost 2 bases and J lost 8; bases outside the gene matches: 5. The CDR3 runs to 14 residues. In nucleotides, the CDR3 is TGTGCCAGCAGCTTACGACAGGGGGCGCAGGAAGCTTTCTTT. Residues: CASSLRQGAQEAFF. The full variable domain, rest sourced from reference TRBV7-2 and TRBJ1-1, is GAGVSQSPSNKVTEKGKDVELRCDPISGHTALYWYRQSLGQGLEFLIYFQGNSAPDKSGLPSDRFSAERTGGSVSTLTIQRTQQEDSAVYLCASSLRQGAQEAFFGQGTRLTVV.

This sequence joins TRBV19 and TRBJ1-5; 9 bases agree with TRBD1. Germline CDR1 is LNHDA and CDR2 is SQIVND (reference sequence). J gave up 4 bases and V 8 bases, and 3 bases lay outside the gene matches. This CDR3 contains 13 residues. CDR3 protein: CASGGQGNQPQHF. The CDR3 nucleotides read TGTGCCAGTGGTGGACAGGGGAATCAGCCCCAGCATTTT.

V gene TRBV2 combines with J gene TRBJ1-2; tentative D call: TRBD1 (6 bases). V was clipped by 8 bases and J by 8 bases, with 24 bases between them. This CDR3 comprises 15 residues. Germline CDR1 SNHLY, CDR2 FYNNEI. DNA for the CDR3: TGTGCCAGCGGTACAGGGATAATACTTACTCGGGGCTACACCTTC. The encoded protein is CASGTGIILTRGYTF.

This clone has a handful of counts. Written as DNA, the CDR3 is TGTGCCAGCAGCCTTCGACAGAACACTGAAGCTTTCTTT. Translated: CASSLRQNTEAFF. The chain recombines TRBV7-2 with TRBJ1-1; D is unresolved. Germline values: CDR1 SGHTA, CDR2 FQGNSA. CDR3 size: 13 residues. The V gene lost 5 bases and the J gene lost 1 base, with 8 bases spanning the gap.

The V call is TRBV7-2, the J call TRBJ1-1, with D possibly TRBD1 on 5 matching bases. The germline V gene encodes CDR1 SGHTA and CDR2 FQGNSA. This CDR3 region has 13 residues. Trimming removed 8 bases at V and 1 base at J, with 11 bases between. The DNA for the CDR3 is TGTGCCAGCCGGGGGGGGTGGAACACTGAAGCTTTCTTT. It specifies CASRGGWNTEAFF.

The chain carries TRBV30 and TRBJ1-5, with D possibly matching TRBD1 (5 bases). The CDR3 runs to 12 residues. Germline-derived CDR1 and CDR2 are GTSNPN and SVGIG (reference sequence). The V gene lost 7 bases and the J gene lost 7 bases, with 14 bases spanning the gap. The CDR3 here is CASKAGGQPQHF. CDR3 bases: TGTGCCTCTAAGGCGGGGGGGCAGCCCCAGCATTTT.